Presented here are 26 T cell receptor beta chains from one specimen sequenced in a study of T cells after yellow fever vaccination. TCRdb re-called the 5' RACE reads with MiXCR, one entry per CDR3 protein. The table shows some 200,000 distinct CDR3 sequences, with 11% occurring only once. Sequences were derived from CD8+ T cells sorted from PBMCs, sampled 15 days after the yellow fever booster vaccination. These receptors were obtained from a man between 18 and 35 years old who received the YFV17D yellow fever vaccine.

This clonotype was detected only a few times. The V call is TRBV10-3, the J call TRBJ1-5; tentative D call: TRBD1 (6 bases). Germline-derived CDR1 and CDR2 are ENHRY and SYGVKD. Trimming removed 0 bases from V and 6 bases from J, with 12 bases in between. The CDR3 loop spans 15 amino acids. The CDR3 reads CAISESAGVGQPQHF. For the CDR3, the DNA is TGTGCCATCAGTGAGTCAGCAGGGGTCGGTCAGCCCCAGCATTTT.

This clonotype came up a few times. This rearrangement joins TRBV4-3 to TRBJ2-3; 13 positions agree with TRBD2. Germline V CDR1 and CDR2: LGHNA, YSLEER. This CDR3 has 19 residues. V was pared by 5 bases and J by 3 bases, with 14 bases of the junction left unmatched. The CDR3 nucleotides are TGCGCCAGCAGCTCATGGGGTCGGGGGACTAGCGGGGTGACAGATACGCAGTATTTT. Translated: CASSSWGRGTSGVTDTQYF.

This clonotype was counted between two and nine times. The J gene is TRBJ1-1, the V gene TRBV12-3 or TRBV12-4; no reliable D call. The ends were cut back, 7 bases at V and 7 bases at J, with 16 bases in the middle. There are 13 residues in the CDR3. The CDR3 region has the DNA TGTGCCAGCACCTCAGATGGGGTGCTTGAAGCTTTCTTT. Translation gives CASTSDGVLEAFF.

This clonotype was detected only a few times. The chain couples TRBV5-8 to TRBJ2-7; possibly TRBD2 for D (5 bases). This CDR3 spans 13 amino acids. The germline V gene has CDR1 SGHTS and CDR2 YDEGEE. Trimming removed 3 bases from V and 0 bases from J, with 7 bases in between. The CDR3: CASSYGVSYEQYF. CDR3 sequence (DNA): TGTGCCAGCAGCTACGGGGTCTCCTACGAGCAGTACTTC.

This clonotype was picked up a small number of times. The V call is TRBV15, the J call TRBJ2-1, with D possibly TRBD2 on 6 matching bases. Per germline, CDR1 LNHNV and CDR2 YYDKDF (reference sequence). The CDR3 has 13 residues. Between the trimmed V and J ends, which lost 10 bases and 0 bases, there was a span of 10 bases. The CDR3 loop reads CAKKTSSYNEQFF. CDR3 DNA sequence: TGTGCCAAAAAGACTAGCTCCTACAATGAGCAGTTCTTC.

The chain couples TRBV18 to TRBJ2-5; 7 bases are a match to TRBD1. The CDR3 extends over 14 amino acids. Germline V gene data show CDR1 as KGHSH and CDR2 as LQKENI. J gave up 5 bases and V 4 bases, and 7 bases lay outside the gene matches. This chain's CDR3 is CASSLRGQRETQYF. In DNA, the CDR3 is TGTGCCAGCTCACTAAGGGGGCAACGGGAGACCCAGTACTTC.

CDR3 sequence reads: CASTAHAAVSWEQFF. In DNA, the CDR3 is TGTGCCAGCACGGCCCACGCGGCGGTAAGTTGGGAGCAGTTCTTC. This chain joins TRBV6-1 and TRBJ2-1; D is unresolved. This CDR3 is 15 amino acids long. V was trimmed by 7 bases and J by 10 bases, leaving 23 bases between them. CDR1 is MNHNS, CDR2 SASEGT, per germline.

This sequence joins TRBV19 and TRBJ1-1; 7 bases are shared with TRBD1. The V gene's germline CDR1 is LNHDA and CDR2 SQIVND (reference sequence). V lost 3 bases to trimming and J lost 1 base; unmatched junction nucleotides: 8. The CDR3 contains 16 residues. CDR3 in DNA: TGTGCCAGTAGTATCTGGACAGGCCAACCGAACACTGAAGCTTTCTTT. Amino acids: CASSIWTGQPNTEAFF. The variable domain in full, completed from reference TRBV19 and TRBJ1-1, reads DGGITQSPKYLFRKEGQNVTLSCEQNLNHDAMYWYRQDPGQGLRLIYYSQIVNDFQKGDIAEGYSVSREKKESFPLTVTSAQKNPTAFYLCASSIWTGQPNTEAFFGQGTRLTVV.

The V and J genes are TRBV5-1 and TRBJ2-7; D not resolved. Germline V CDR1 and CDR2: SGHRS, YFSETQ. Trimming stripped 4 bases from V and 0 bases from J, with 5 bases between. The CDR3 consists of 12 residues. CDR3 region: CASSENSYEQYV. The CDR3 DNA sequence: TGCGCCAGCAGCGAGAACTCCTACGAGCAGTACGTC.

V is TRBV4-3 and J is TRBJ2-1; maybe TRBD1 (5 bases). V lost 5 bases and J lost 9, with 11 bases in between. Germline V gene lookup returns CDR1 LGHNA and CDR2 YSLEER. This CDR3 contains 12 residues. The CDR3, as DNA: TGCGCCAGCAGCAGGGGCTTGGGTGAGCAGTTCTTC. Amino acids: CASSRGLGEQFF.

The chain couples TRBV4-1 to TRBJ2-1; tentatively, D is TRBD1 (6 bases). Trimming took off 1 base at V and 8 bases at J, with 9 bases between the two ends. The CDR3 covers 13 residues. CDR1 is MGHRA and CDR2 is YSYEKL in the germline V gene. This chain's CDR3 is CASSQAPGDEQFF. CDR3 sequence (DNA): TGCGCCAGCAGCCAAGCACCAGGGGATGAGCAGTTCTTC.

This clonotype occurred a few times. The chain carries TRBV7-6 and TRBJ2-1, with 9 bases lining up with TRBD2. V shed 7 bases and J 4 bases; nucleotides not matched to a gene: 8. The CDR3 is 15 amino acids. Germline values: CDR1 SGHVS, CDR2 FNYEAQ. Here the CDR3 reads CASTPAGGSYNEQFF. CDR3 coding DNA: TGTGCCAGCACCCCAGCGGGGGGCTCTTACAATGAGCAGTTCTTC.

The V gene is TRBV7-6, the J gene TRBJ2-5, with 13 bases lining up with TRBD2. Germline trimming cut 1 base from V and 8 bases from J; bases unmatched to any gene: 4. In germline, CDR1 is SGHVS, CDR2 FNYEAQ. This CDR3 is 15 amino acids long. The CDR3 region is CASSLVTSGGSTQYF. In DNA, the CDR3 is TGTGCCAGCAGCTTAGTGACTAGCGGGGGGTCTACCCAGTACTTC.

The chain recombines TRBV15 with TRBJ2-7, with D hard to call. The V gene lost 3 bases and the J gene lost 3 bases, with 12 bases spanning the gap. This CDR3 is 14 amino acids long. Per the germline V gene, CDR1 is LNHNV and CDR2 is YYDKDF (reference sequence). The CDR3 spells CATSREMGNYEQYV. As DNA, the CDR3 is TGTGCCACCAGCAGGGAGATGGGGAACTACGAGCAGTACGTC.

This chain links TRBV12-3 or TRBV12-4 with TRBJ2-1, with TRBD2 matching over 8 bases. CDR3 length: 15 residues. V lost 5 bases, J lost 0 bases, and 3 bases stayed unmatched. For the CDR3, the DNA is TGTGCCAGCAGTCAACTAGCGGCCTCCTACAATGAGCAGTTCTTC. It yields the protein CASSQLAASYNEQFF.

The rearrangement uses TRBV6-5 and TRBJ2-5, with 8 positions matching TRBD1. In germline, CDR1 is MNHEY, CDR2 SVGAGI. This CDR3 has 17 amino acids. V gave up 0 bases and J gave up 5 bases; unmatched junction bases: 11. In nucleotides, the CDR3 is TGTGCCAGCAGTTACTCGAGTGGCCAGGGGGCGGAGGAGACCCAGTACTTC. Its protein product is CASSYSSGQGAEETQYF.

This clonotype was picked up a small number of times. V gene TRBV5-1 combines with J gene TRBJ2-7; perhaps TRBD1 as D (6 bases). V was clipped by 5 bases and J by 5 bases, with 11 bases between them. CDR3 length: 12 residues. From germline, CDR1 is SGHRS and CDR2 YFSETQ. Here the CDR3 DNA reads TGCGCCAGCAGTTGGACAGACGACGAGCAGTACTTC. Translated, it gives CASSWTDDEQYF.

This chain uses TRBV4-1 with TRBJ1-5; 7 positions match TRBD1. Germline V gives CDR1 MGHRA, CDR2 YSYEKL. CDR3 length: 18 residues. V dropped 2 bases and J dropped 0; count of bases not matched to a gene: 10. CDR3 residues: CASSQSAGGTYSNQPQHF. CDR3 sequence (DNA): TGCGCCAGCAGCCAATCGGCAGGGGGAACCTATAGCAATCAGCCCCAGCATTTT.

This clonotype was seen at least ten times. V and J are TRBV24-1 and TRBJ2-1; D remains ambiguous. The CDR3 sequence is 16 residues long. Trimming cost V 2 bases and J 5 bases, with 15 bases left between them. Germline values: CDR1 KGHDR, CDR2 SFDVKD. This chain's CDR3 is CATSDYTTGSHNEQFF. CDR3 nucleotide sequence: TGTGCCACCAGTGATTACACGACTGGTTCCCACAATGAGCAGTTCTTC.

CDR3 residues: CASKIAVGDTDKNTEAFF. DNA of the CDR3: TGTGCCAGCAAAATTGCGGTCGGGGACACCGACAAGAACACTGAAGCTTTCTTT. The gene calls are TRBV7-9 and TRBJ1-1; tentatively, D is TRBD1 (6 bases). This CDR3 has 18 amino acids. The germline gives CDR1 SEHNR, CDR2 FQNEAQ (reference sequence). V was cut by 7 bases and J by 1 base, with 25 bases left in between.

This clonotype was seen only a few times. The DNA for the CDR3 is TGTGCCAGCAGTTTGACAGGGGTCTATGGCTACACCTTC. This gives the protein CASSLTGVYGYTF. The rearrangement links TRBV27 to TRBJ1-2, with 8 positions matching TRBD1. CDR1 and CDR2 (germline): MNHEY, SMNVEV (reference sequence). The CDR3 is 13 residues long. V dropped 3 bases and J dropped 4; count of bases not matched to a gene: 1.

This clonotype was counted between two and nine times. The chain links TRBV4-1 to TRBJ2-3, with 12 positions matching TRBD1. V lost 4 bases, J lost 6 bases, and 8 bases stayed unmatched. The CDR3 loop spans 16 amino acids. The germline CDR1 and CDR2 sequences are MGHRA and YSYEKL. The CDR3 DNA reads as TGCGCCAGCAGCCCCGGGGACAGGGGGCGCAGGGATACGCAGTATTTT. Protein product: CASSPGDRGRRDTQYF.

This clonotype came up a few times. The chain links TRBV9 to TRBJ2-2; D uncertain. Germline assignment: CDR1 SGDLS and CDR2 YYNGEE. This CDR3 has 14 amino acids. The germline V and J ends were trimmed by 0 bases and 1 base, with 4 bases remaining between them. CDR3 sequence: CASSVALNTGELFF. The CDR3 nucleotides read TGTGCCAGCAGCGTAGCTCTGAACACCGGGGAGCTGTTTTTT.

This clonotype was detected only a few times. The V call is TRBV4-1, the J call TRBJ2-6; tentatively, D is TRBD1 (6 bases). CDR1 and CDR2 (germline): MGHRA, YSYEKL. This CDR3 contains 16 residues. The V and J ends lost 3 bases and 4 bases respectively, with 13 bases between them. The DNA of the CDR3 is TGCGCCAGCAGCCACCGGGACATCGCGGGGGCCAACGTCCTGACTTTC. The encoded protein is CASSHRDIAGANVLTF.

The V gene is TRBV30, the J gene TRBJ2-7; 12 bases map to TRBD2. The CDR3 extends over 15 amino acids. J gave up 2 bases and V 4 bases, and 6 bases lay outside the gene matches. The V gene's germline CDR1 is GTSNPN and CDR2 SVGIG (reference sequence). The CDR3 here is CAWTLWTSGAYEQYF. DNA for the CDR3: TGTGCCTGGACCTTGTGGACTAGCGGGGCCTACGAGCAGTACTTC.

The CDR3 region is CASSFVRGQLYGLFF. The CDR3 DNA sequence: TGTGCCAGCAGTTTCGTAAGGGGGCAATTATATGGGCTGTTTTTT. The chain joins TRBV12-3 or TRBV12-4 to TRBJ2-2; TRBD1 matches 7 bases. The CDR3 loop spans 15 amino acids. The junction had 14 bases not matched to a gene; V was cut back by 3 bases and J by 13 bases.